The entry below gives a single TCR beta chain sequence along with its context. This sample was included in a study of control samples from healthy donors and cancer patients. Measured with immunoSEQ multiplex PCR; TCRdb has only the in-frame clones, and not every one. This table holds around 80,000 clones, 91% found once. This receptor was identified in a man aged 45-60 years in good health. The sequenced sample consisted of blood.

Written as DNA, the CDR3 is TGTGCCAGCAGTGAATTGGGCTACGAGCAGTACTTC. Translating gives CASSELGYEQYF. V usage is TRBV25-1 and J usage is TRBJ2-7, with D hard to call. Germline CDR1 MGHDK, CDR2 SYGVNS. Trimming left V 1 base short and J 3 bases short, with 4 bases between. The CDR3 runs 12 residues.